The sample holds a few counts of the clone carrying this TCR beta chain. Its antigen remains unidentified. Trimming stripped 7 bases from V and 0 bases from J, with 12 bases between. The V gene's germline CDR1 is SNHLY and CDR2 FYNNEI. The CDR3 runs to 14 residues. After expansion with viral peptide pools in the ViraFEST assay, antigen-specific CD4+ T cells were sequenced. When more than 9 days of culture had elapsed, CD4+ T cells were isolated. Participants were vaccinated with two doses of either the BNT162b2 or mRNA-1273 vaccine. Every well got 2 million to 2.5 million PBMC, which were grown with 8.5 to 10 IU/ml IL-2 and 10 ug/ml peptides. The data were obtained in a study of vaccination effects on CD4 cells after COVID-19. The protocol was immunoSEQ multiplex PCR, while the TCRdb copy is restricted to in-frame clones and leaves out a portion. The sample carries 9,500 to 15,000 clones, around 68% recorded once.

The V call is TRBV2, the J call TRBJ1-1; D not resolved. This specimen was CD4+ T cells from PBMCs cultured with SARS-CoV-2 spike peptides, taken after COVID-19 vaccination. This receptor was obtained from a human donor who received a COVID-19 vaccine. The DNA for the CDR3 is TGTGCCAGCAAGGGAAGTCAGCTGAACACTGAAGCTTTCTTT. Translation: CASKGSQLNTEAFF.